The rows below give T cell receptor beta chains drawn from one sample of a study of cytotoxic CD8 clonotypes in ibrutinib-treated CLL. Produced via immunoSEQ multiplex PCR; TCRdb's table is partial and in-frame only. This sample has 65,000 to 90,000 clones; less than 85% occur once, and the top ten carry about 39%. The source material was PBMCs, sampled after 24 months of ibrutinib treatment. These receptors all stem from a human donor with chronic lymphocytic leukemia. Both conserved end residues are part of each CDR3. The order of the fields is V gene, D gene, clone size, CDR3 protein. A D gene is named only where the DNA matches it firmly. Rows give clone size only sometimes, using once, few, many, or a class for an expanded clone.

>TRBV7-2|NA|NA
CASSPVWYGYTF
>TRBV6-6|NA|NA
CASSYSSGSNEQYF
>TRBV19|NA|NA
CASYHRSGIDYGYTF
>TRBV2|NA|NA
CASSEGFRAPNQPQHF
>TRBV6-5|NA|NA
CASSYGALNTEAFF
>TRBV5-4|TRBD2|NA
CASSPGGESNNEQFF
>TRBV2|TRBD2|NA
CASSLGGSGTYEQYF
>TRBV28|NA|NA
CASSSGQSYEQYF
>TRBV7-3|NA|NA
CASSFLTMADEQFF
>TRBV27|NA|NA
CASSQGPRGYEQYF
>TRBV28|TRBD1|NA
CASSLRDRGRNEKLFF
>TRBV28|NA|NA
CASSLLGGSEQYF
>TRBV19|NA|NA
CASSMDRGSYNEQFF
>TRBV28|NA|NA
CASSFGSSSYEQYF
>TRBV9|NA|once
CASSVGSGLSTDTQYF
>TRBV30|TRBD1|NA
CAWTTGSNGGYTF
>TRBV5-1|NA|NA
CASGVRVDTQYF
>TRBV5-6|NA|NA
CASSPPRVVGADTQYF
>TRBV7-2|NA|NA
CASSLQTGDYEQYF
>TRBV2|TRBD2|NA
CACPGGLNEQFF
>TRBV6-6|TRBD1|NA
CASRPHGQGAGYGYTF
>TRBV28|TRBD2|NA
CASSSGRGNEQYF
>TRBV29-1|TRBD2|NA
CSVAPAGLTDTQYF
>TRBV6-1|NA|few
CASNPRGGYGYTF
>TRBV6-4|TRBD1|NA
CASSGQGDTQYF
>TRBV13|NA|NA
CASFSSMGRDTQYF
>TRBV29-1|TRBD2|NA
CSVGLAGDGTQYF
>TRBV28|TRBD2|few
CATADLAGLAGGSSYEQYF
>TRBV30|NA|NA
CAWSVLGGNQPQHF
>TRBV7-3|NA|NA
CASSLSAQETQYF
>TRBV6-1|NA|NA
CASSEGANINQPQHF
>TRBV19|NA|once
CASHLRREYYGYTF
>TRBV4-2|NA|NA
CASSQVMSGYEQYF
>TRBV5-4|TRBD1|NA
CASSWDRSYEQYF
>TRBV2|NA|NA
CASSAPAGAMNTEAFF
>TRBV7-9|NA|NA
CASSLEGRDQPQHF
>TRBV7-9|NA|NA
CASSLDQGRNYGYTF
>TRBV7-3|TRBD2|NA
CASSLSSGRAHEQFF
>TRBV7-7|TRBD1|NA
CASSLLQGLQETQYF
>TRBV9|TRBD1|NA
CASSGDSSTDTQYF
>TRBV5-1|NA|NA
CASSLPANTEAFF
>TRBV6-6|TRBD1|NA
CASSYDRAGTGELFF
>TRBV2|NA|NA
CASIEATNEKLFF
>TRBV19|TRBD1|few
CASSSGTGQHQPQHF
>TRBV7-2|TRBD1|NA
CASSSGQEYTGELFF
>TRBV6-1|TRBD1|NA
CASREEDRFANQPQHF
>TRBV9|TRBD2|NA
CASSLGLAGGTGANVLTF
>TRBV28|NA|NA
CASSTLGRSNQPQHF
>TRBV4-2|TRBD2|NA
CASSQEGGRDYNEQFF